Below, one T cell receptor beta chain is given with its context. This receptor's antigen is unknown. Base qualities are missing; no much larger clone stands one base away. Participants in the prospective study were enrolled through a virtual design, were aged roughly 18 to 95 years, and lived in about two dozen United States geographic areas. Cohort assignment in the prospective study relied on participant-reported clinical history from a screening survey and a study questionnaire. Recovered participants in ImmuneRACE Cohort 3 were defined by two consecutive negative NP/OP PCR tests, clearance by a healthcare professional, or resolution of symptoms. Each participant in the prospective study had whole blood, serum and a nasopharyngeal or oropharyngeal swab collected by mobile phlebotomists. Participants in the prospective study had the option to provide additional blood draws and questionnaires over a 2-month period. Blood samples from the prospective study were shipped frozen or at room temperature prior to DNA extraction.

In the germline V gene (reference sequence), CDR1 corresponds to SGHKS and CDR2 to YYEKEE. The germline ends are 14 bases apart after V is trimmed by 2 bases and J by 5 bases. The cysteine opens and the phenylalanine closes a CDR3 of 14 amino acids. Solely the CDR3 DNA is kept, with 42 bases framed from the first base. The data derive from a study of blood T cell repertoires in COVID-19 (dated by TCRdb to the early 2020s). Study-wide context: Samples covering the acute and convalescent phases of COVID-19 were provided by collaborators in the United States, Italy and Spain. The prospective study material was composed of cDNA or gDNA derived from T cells, B-cell-depleted T cells, or PBMCs. Subjects who had been exposed to COVID-19, were actively infected with it, or had recovered from it provided the deeply sampled blood TCRbeta repertoires that made up the dataset. The repertoires were released in a freely available public database meant as a resource for research on the immune response to SARS-CoV-2. Samples were obtained from the ongoing ImmuneRACE study (first 160 participants) and from 1,000 to 1,500 subjects provided by 6 global collaborators. A de-identified subject ID, COVID-19 status, age in years and sex were almost always included in the sample metadata. Where available, HLA class I and class II types were taken from metadata supplied by the sample provider and were not determined by assay-based typing. General study outcomes and caveats: The quantity of clinical and demographic metadata differed by source and by participant and was supplied without curation.

TCRbeta CDR3 regions were amplified from genomic DNA by means of the immunoSEQ Assay, a bias-controlled multiplex PCR. As for the authors' bioinformatics: The number of nucleated cells in each sample was estimated by amplification of reference gene primers within the assay. Sequence reads were collapsed and filtered to measure the absolute abundance of every unique TCRbeta CDR3 rearrangement. For each sample, productive Simpson clonality was calculated by taking the square root of Simpson's diversity index across productive rearrangements. TCRdb limited this immuneACCESS table to in-frame rearrangements with V and J called. A share of clones is missing; checked studies link under half to unresolved V genes, and the rest is unexplained. That table gives V, J and clone size, and the DNA gave D and trimming. This sample gives 170,000 or so clones in total; 88% of them show up just once. In total, the top ten clones hold 6% to 8.5% of the sample.

The TCR was taken from a woman aged 50 to 60 who had recovered from COVID-19. The rearranged segments are TRBV5-5 and TRBJ2-7, with TRBD2 tentatively as D gene (5 bases match). Sequenced sample: PBMCs or T cells enriched from blood (not recorded which). The CDR3 has the sequence CASSFFEGRDEQYF. The DNA sequence follows: TGTGCCAGCAGCTTTTTTGAGGGAAGGGACGAGCAGTACTTC.